This T cell receptor (beta chain) was sequenced during a study of T cells in Graves' hyperthyroidism and ophthalmopathy. General study findings and limits: A 13 V-J model separated ophthalmopathy from stable hyperthyroidism.

There are a few counts of this clonotype. The antigen remains undetermined. Hyperthyroidism of Graves' type that showed no ophthalmopathy progression within 18 months was stable. A patient was excluded if there was uncontrolled infection, other autoimmune disease, pregnancy or lactation. TCR beta CDR3 region amplification was performed from RNA transcripts. An initial round of RT-PCR targeting the TCR CDR3 relied on the HTBI primer set. Via MiXCR, TCRdb re-called the multiplex PCR reads, giving one row per CDR3 protein. The repertoire holds some 760,000 distinct CDR3 sequences, with about 15% as singletons. The sequencing input was blood. This receptor was obtained from a young woman with Graves' hyperthyroidism.

Here the CDR3 reads CASGVAGGSSYEQYF. DNA for the CDR3: TGTGCCAGCGGGGTGGCGGGAGGTTCCTCCTACGAGCAGTACTTC. The chain links TRBV28 to TRBJ2-7; TRBD2 aligns across 8 bases. This CDR3 comprises 15 residues. Germline V gives CDR1 MDHEN, CDR2 SYDVKM. V trimming: 8 bases; J trimming: 0 bases; junction bases outside the gene matches: 9.